This T cell receptor (beta chain) was recorded in a study of response to subunit inactivated influenza vaccine listed by TCRdb under 2018. The study in broad terms: The study used deep quantitative T cell receptor repertoire profiling to track responses to a trivalent subunit inactivated influenza vaccine.

What the research found in general, with its limitations: It was suggested by the authors that each seasonal influenza vaccination may recruit only a limited number of new T cells.

Receptors were amplified or captured by RT-PCR. For sequencing, an Illumina HiSeq 2500 was employed. TCRdb passed the public sequencing reads through fastp at Q25 and MiXCR, retaining productive beta sequences. Records with the same CDR3 protein are collapsed into one entry carrying the most frequent genes and DNA. This sample holds 560,000 or so distinct CDR3 sequences; roughly 8.2% were observed only once. The ten largest clones take up 10% to 15% of the sample. From the germline V gene (reference sequence), CDR1 is DFQATT and CDR2 is SNEGSKA. There are 15 amino acids in the CDR3, from cysteine to phenylalanine inclusive. Of the read, only the CDR3 DNA is kept; its 45 bases are in frame from base 1. The junction shows trimming of 4 bases on V and 2 bases on J, and the gene matches do not reach 9 bases of it. In the case of this clonotype: The antigen this receptor binds is unknown. No base quality values were provided; no much bigger clone lies one nucleotide off.

The sequence derives from a man in his fifties or sixties who received an inactivated influenza vaccine. Donor details come from another sample of the same person, matched by shared clones. The specimen comprised PBMCs from blood, sampled roughly 24 months after vaccination. The sequence links TRBV20-1 to TRBJ2-3, and TRBD1 aligns with 7 junction nucleotides. The sequenced DNA: TGCAGTGCTACCGCCCCACAGGGGAACACAGATACGCAGTATTTT. Its protein reads: CSATAPQGNTDTQYF.